This TCR beta chain was captured in a study of beta chain features in type 1 diabetes. Germline lookup yields CDR1 SGHDT and CDR2 YYEEEE. The V gene lost 4 bases and the J gene lost 4 bases, with 13 bases spanning the gap. The CDR3 length is 14 residues. Each of the CD4+ naive, central memory, regulatory and stem cell-like memory populations was sorted via CD45RO/CCR7/CD25/CD127/CD95/CD27. All sorted populations exceeded 98% purity. Study-level results: Any role of HLA type in TCRB rearrangement remained unresolved here. Patients with Type 1 diabetes showed moderately but significantly shorter TCRB CDR3s in all four CD4+ subsets. Lower insertion and higher deletion counts appeared at VDJ junctions in type 1 diabetes patients.

Turning to this clone: What it binds is not known.

Expressed TCRB transcripts were sequenced because the entire RNA isolate underwent reverse transcription. Repertoires were generated with immunoSEQ multiplex PCR, while TCRdb's copy carries only in-frame clones and drops some. The profile shows under 300,000 clones, 11% to 15% of them singletons. The sequencing sample was made of naive CD4+ T cells from blood. The sequence came from a man aged 25-45 years with type 1 diabetes. The genes are TRBV5-6 and TRBJ2-3; weak D call: TRBD1 (6 bases). The CDR3 is CASSAGQNSDTQYF. DNA of the CDR3: TGTGCCAGCAGCGCCGGACAGAATTCAGATACGCAGTATTTT.